These 16 T cell receptor beta chains were sequenced from one sample in a study of T cells in Graves' hyperthyroidism and ophthalmopathy. The CDR3 regions of TCR beta were amplified from RNA transcripts. Using the HTBI primer set, a first-round RT-PCR was run on the TCR CDR3. TCRdb reprocessed the multiplex PCR reads via MiXCR and lists one record per CDR3 protein. The table lists about 640,000 distinct CDR3 sequences, around 21% of them singletons, with under 35% in the top ten. The sample comprised blood. The receptors stem from a man under 40 with Graves' ophthalmopathy.

The J gene is TRBJ1-1, the V gene TRBV5-1; D ambiguous. Deletions cut 0 bases from V and 6 bases from J, with 12 bases between. The CDR3 has 14 residues. Germline assignment: CDR1 SGHRS and CDR2 YFSETQ. Here the CDR3 DNA reads TGCGCCAGCAGCTTGGGGGCGGGTAGGGCTGAAGCTTTCTTT. Amino acid sequence: CASSLGAGRAEAFF.

This clonotype was detected ten times or more. V is TRBV11-2 and J is TRBJ2-5; tentatively, D is TRBD2 (6 bases). The CDR3 runs 14 residues. Germline V gene sequence: CDR1 SGHAT, CDR2 FQNNGV. Trimming removed 6 bases from V and 4 bases from J, with 15 bases in between. CDR3 in amino acids: CASRRGEGGETQYF. CDR3 nucleotide sequence: TGTGCCAGCAGGAGGGGAGAGGGAGGAGAGACCCAGTACTTC.

The chain uses TRBV19 and TRBJ1-3, with no clear D. V was pared by 3 bases and J by 4 bases, with 13 bases between. The CDR3 runs 15 residues. Per germline, CDR1 LNHDA and CDR2 SQIVND (reference sequence). CDR3 sequence reads: CASSMAGGRGNTIYF. DNA for the CDR3: TGTGCCAGTAGTATGGCAGGAGGCCGCGGAAACACCATATATTTT. The full variable domain, in which reference TRBV19 and TRBJ1-3 provide the parts outside the CDR3, is DGGITQSPKYLFRKEGQNVTLSCEQNLNHDAMYWYRQDPGQGLRLIYYSQIVNDFQKGDIAEGYSVSREKKESFPLTVTSAQKNPTAFYLCASSMAGGRGNTIYFGEGSWLTVV.

This sequence joins TRBV4-3 and TRBJ2-5; D ambiguous. Germline CDR1 LGHNA, CDR2 YSLEER. The CDR3 has 17 amino acids. V lost 4 bases, J lost 2 bases, and 20 bases lay in between. The CDR3 DNA sequence: TGCGCCAGCAGCCCAAAACGGCCTCCAAGCCTACAAGAGACCCAGTACTTC. It codes for CASSPKRPPSLQETQYF.

This clonotype has just a few counts. This CDR3 is CAISGQYNEQFF. The CDR3 nucleotides read TGTGCCATCAGTGGACAGTACAATGAGCAGTTCTTC. The chain carries TRBV10-3 and TRBJ2-1; the D gene is possibly TRBD1 (5 bases). The CDR3 length is 12 residues. Trimming took off 4 bases at V and 4 bases at J, with 5 bases between the two ends. Germline CDR1 is ENHRY and CDR2 is SYGVKD.

This clonotype appeared once. The chain combines TRBV6-5 with TRBJ1-2; the D is unclear. V was cut by 4 bases and J by 4 bases, with 10 bases left in between. The CDR3 length is 13 residues. From germline, CDR1 is MNHEY and CDR2 SVGAGI. CDR3 nucleotide sequence: TGTGCCAGCAGTTTCGACAACGGCTATGGCTACACCTTC. Translation: CASSFDNGYGYTF.

This clonotype appeared many times. V is TRBV15 and J is TRBJ2-7, with TRBD2 as a possible D gene (5 bases). V shed 3 bases and J shed 2 bases, with 14 bases lying between them. Germline CDR1 LNHNV, CDR2 YYDKDF (reference sequence). This CDR3 region has 15 residues. This CDR3 reads CATSSDAGRTYEQYF. Written as DNA, the CDR3 is TGTGCCACCAGCAGTGATGCGGGCCGCACCTACGAGCAGTACTTC.

The J gene is TRBJ2-7, the V gene TRBV29-1, with a weak D call TRBD1 (6 bases). The CDR3 contains 15 residues. Germline CDR1 and CDR2: SQVTM and ANQGSEA. V lost 0 bases to trimming and J lost 3 bases, with 15 bases between them. CDR3 region: CSVEDQGSHIYEQYF. The DNA of the CDR3 is TGCAGCGTTGAAGATCAGGGGTCACACATCTACGAGCAGTACTTC.

The chain recombines TRBV5-1 with TRBJ2-1; 7 bases fit TRBD2. The CDR3 length is 16 residues. Germline V gene sequence: CDR1 SGHRS, CDR2 YFSETQ. The trim removed 2 bases at V and 0 bases at J, leaving 5 bases unmatched. CDR3 loop: CASSFWEGSSYNEQFF. CDR3 coding DNA: TGCGCCAGCAGCTTTTGGGAGGGGAGCTCCTACAATGAGCAGTTCTTC.

J is TRBJ2-1 and V is TRBV28; 7 nucleotides agree with TRBD2. The CDR3 spans 17 residues. Germline V gene sequence: CDR1 MDHEN, CDR2 SYDVKM. The trim removed 2 bases at V and 0 bases at J, leaving 7 bases unmatched. The CDR3 sequence: CASSLNLAVSSYNEQFF. The CDR3 DNA is TGTGCCAGCAGTTTAAATCTAGCGGTGAGCTCCTACAATGAGCAGTTCTTC.

This rearrangement joins TRBV9 to TRBJ2-7; 15 bases line up with TRBD2. The CDR3 spans 19 residues. Germline CDR1 is SGDLS and CDR2 is YYNGEE. J lost 2 bases, V lost 4 bases, and 13 bases had no gene match. CDR3 nucleotide sequence: TGTGCCAGCAGCTGGGGGACTAGCGGGAGGAGGAGGGGGACCTACGAGCAGTACTTC. This translates into CASSWGTSGRRRGTYEQYF.

This clonotype has only one observation. The chain links TRBV19 to TRBJ2-1; 7 bases are shared with TRBD1. The CDR3 sequence is 16 residues long. V shed 5 bases and J 4 bases; nucleotides not matched to a gene: 11. Germline CDR1 is LNHDA and CDR2 is SQIVND (reference sequence). CDR3 residues: CASSPTTGEIYNEQFF. CDR3 in DNA: TGTGCCAGTAGTCCCACCACAGGGGAAATATACAATGAGCAGTTCTTC.

The rearrangement uses TRBV10-3 and TRBJ2-5; D ambiguous. Germline V gene lookup returns CDR1 ENHRY and CDR2 SYGVKD. V dropped 5 bases and J dropped 2 bases, with 0 bases sitting between them. The CDR3 sequence is 10 residues long. CDR3 DNA: TGTGCCATCAGTCAAGAGACCCAGTACTTC. It translates to CAISQETQYF.

This clonotype was seen many times. This sequence joins TRBV28 and TRBJ2-7, with a tentative D call TRBD1 (6 bases). V lost 6 bases and J lost 3, with 9 bases in between. Germline loops: CDR1 MDHEN, CDR2 SYDVKM. The CDR3 sequence is 12 residues long. The CDR3 here is CASRRQDYEQYF. The CDR3, as DNA: TGTGCCAGCAGGCGACAGGACTACGAGCAGTACTTC.

This chain uses TRBV11-2 with TRBJ2-1, with 9 bases lining up with TRBD2. The CDR3 has 15 amino acids. Germline assignment: CDR1 SGHAT and CDR2 FQNNGV. After removal of 4 bases from V and 6 bases from J, the junction contained 7 bases not matched to a gene. CDR3 in amino acids: CASSYPSGTSNEQFF. CDR3 nucleotide sequence: TGTGCCAGCAGCTATCCTAGCGGGACTAGCAATGAGCAGTTCTTC.

This clonotype turned up a few times. The V call is TRBV12-5, the J call TRBJ2-1; possibly TRBD1 or TRBD2 for D (5 bases each). CDR3 size: 18 residues. Trimming cost V 3 bases and J 5 bases, with 23 bases left between them. Germline V gene sequence: CDR1 LGHNT, CDR2 FRNRAP. CDR3 region: CASGFTSGTNYNNNEQFF. For the CDR3, the DNA is TGTGCTAGTGGTTTCACCTCCGGGACGAATTACAATAACAATGAGCAGTTCTTC.